The sequence of this T cell receptor (beta chain) was determined in a study of T-cell reconstitution after alpha-beta-depleted transplantation in children. This clonotype has a handful of counts. Unique molecular identifiers were incorporated into the prepared TCRbeta library. One entry per CDR3 protein, called by TCRdb with MiXCR from the PCR reads. The sample lists 210,000 or so distinct CDR3 sequences, around 9.5% occurring once. The origin of this receptor is a human donor who donated a stem cell graft to a child with acute lymphoblastic leukemia. Source: PBMCs from the stem cell graft donor, taken from the stem cell graft.

The CDR3 region has the DNA TGTGCCAGCAGTTACTCGGAAGTGTTAGGACATACGAACACTGAAGCTTTCTTT. Translating it yields CASSYSEVLGHTNTEAFF. The chain uses TRBV6-5 and TRBJ1-1; tentative D call: TRBD1 (5 bases). Trimming removed 0 bases at V and 1 base at J, with 18 bases between. Germline CDR1 reads MNHEY; CDR2 reads SVGAGI. The CDR3 extends over 18 amino acids.